This T cell receptor beta chain was observed in a study of blood T cells in healthy people across ages. J was trimmed by 5 bases and V by 6 bases; bases with no gene match: 19. This CDR3 spans 20 amino acids. CDR1 and CDR2 from the germline V gene are SGHVS and FQNEAQ. For the second PCR, which ran for roughly 6 to 12 cycles, a sample-barcoded 5' primer and a J-beta primer mix were used. TCRdb called the 5' RACE reads again in MiXCR, with one record for every CDR3 protein. The sample has approximately 780,000 distinct CDR3 sequences; about 26% are singletons. These sequences were also reported in another study, on T cells of mothers and their children.

The sample consisted of blood. V gene TRBV7-8 combines with J gene TRBJ2-5, with 15 bases fitting TRBD2. This sequence originates from a boy aged 10-17 years in good health. The CDR3 coding sequence is TGTGCCAGCAGGCTACCCCTCCGGACTAGCGGGGGGGCCCGTCGGGAGACCCAGTACTTC. It specifies CASRLPLRTSGGARRETQYF.